The sequence of this T cell receptor beta chain was determined in a study of T cells in Graves' hyperthyroidism and ophthalmopathy. Study-wide background: Before treatment of any kind, peripheral blood was taken at initial diagnosis. General study points: It was a median 6.5 months before onset that the model predicted ophthalmopathy.

Hyperthyroidism was newly diagnosed in patients aged 18 to 65 (duration under 2 months). The study excluded patients with uncontrolled infection, other autoimmune disease, pregnancy or lactation. RNA transcripts were the template for amplifying TCR beta CDR3 regions. A first-round RT-PCR of the TCR CDR3 used the HTBI primer set. MiXCR, applied by TCRdb to the multiplex PCR reads, yields one record per CDR3 protein. The data hold 250,000 to 300,000 distinct CDR3 sequences, with roughly an eighth observed a single time. The CDR3 contains 16 residues. The germline gives CDR1 LGHDT, CDR2 YNNKEL (reference sequence). Trimming took off 1 base at V and 1 base at J, with 11 bases between the two ends. This clonotype was counted many times. Its antigen is unknown.

The chain uses TRBV3-1 and TRBJ2-1; unclear D gene. The receptor was derived from a woman between 35 and 50 years old with Graves' hyperthyroidism. The specimen was blood. For the CDR3, the DNA is TGTGCCAGCAGCCAAGGTCCGGGCCCATCCTACAATGAGCAGTTCTTC. It encodes CASSQGPGPSYNEQFF.